Described below is a single T cell receptor (beta chain) sequence and its context. The repertoire was sequenced with immunoSEQ multiplex PCR; TCRdb's copy has only in-frame clones and lacks some. The data show under 100,000 clones, with roughly four fifths seen just once and approximately 24% held by the top ten. The source of the sample is a study of CD8 T cell repertoires and HIV-1 epitope variants. Study context: Each of Twenty-five Gag and Nef epitope peptides stimulated a separate culture.

The sequencing sample was made of uncultured baseline CD8+ T cells from peripheral blood mononuclear cells (PBMCs). The receptor's source is a male donor with HIV.

The CDR3 bases are TGTGCCATCGCCGGGACAGACACAGATACGCAGTATTTT. It translates to CAIAGTDTDTQYF. V is TRBV28 and J is TRBJ2-3, with TRBD1 identical over 7 bases. Germline trimming cut 10 bases from V and 2 bases from J; bases unmatched to any gene: 6. The CDR3 totals 13 residues. In germline, CDR1 is MDHEN, CDR2 SYDVKM.